A selection of T cell receptor beta chains follows, all from one sample in a study of identical twins. MiXCR, applied by TCRdb to the 5' RACE reads, yields one record per CDR3 protein. The repertoire has 470,000 or so distinct CDR3 sequences, approximately 24% of them found once; the top ten carry 2.9%. The data also belong to a second study, concerning T cells expressing NK-cell markers.

The sequenced material came from CD4+ T cells sorted from blood. Receptors originate from a woman younger than 30 in good health. Each CDR3 is given with its conserved first and last residue. Each record gives: D gene, J gene, clone size, V gene, CDR3 protein, CDR3 DNA. The D gene is left open where the match is weak. Not all rows give a size; the values are once, few, many and, for expanded clones, a class.

-,TRBJ1-2,-,TRBV11-3,CASSLDLEGFYGYTF,TGTGCCAGCAGCTTAGATCTGGAGGGCTTCTATGGCTACACCTTC
-,TRBJ2-1,-,TRBV7-2,CASSGRGPDEQFF,TGTGCCAGCAGCGGCCGAGGGCCCGATGAGCAGTTCTTC
TRBD2,TRBJ2-3,-,TRBV5-1,CASSLLAGGQDTQYF,TGCGCCAGCAGCTTGTTAGCGGGGGGGCAAGATACGCAGTATTTT
TRBD1,TRBJ2-7,-,TRBV4-2,CASSRGPGQGLFPYEQYF,TGTGCCAGCAGCCGAGGCCCGGGACAGGGACTTTTTCCCTACGAGCAGTACTTC
-,TRBJ2-3,-,TRBV5-1,CASSPDYYTSTDTQYF,TGCGCCAGCAGCCCAGATTATTACACTAGCACAGATACGCAGTATTTT
-,TRBJ2-5,few,TRBV20-1,CSVPTEIQETQYF,TGCAGTGTCCCGACAGAAATCCAAGAGACCCAGTACTTC
TRBD1,TRBJ1-1,medium-sized,TRBV20-1,CSAQGQRGNTEAFF,TGCAGTGCTCAGGGACAGAGAGGGAACACTGAAGCTTTCTTT
-,TRBJ2-3,few,TRBV6-1,CASRDGANTDTQYF,TGTGCCAGCAGAGACGGGGCGAACACAGATACGCAGTATTTT
-,TRBJ1-2,-,TRBV7-2,CASRRDGVNYGYTF,TGTGCCAGCAGAAGGGACGGGGTGAACTATGGCTACACCTTC
-,TRBJ2-7,-,TRBV20-1,CSAREGGASYEQYF,TGCAGTGCTAGAGAGGGCGGGGCATCCTACGAGCAGTACTTC
-,TRBJ2-3,few,TRBV29-1,CSVEGHLSTDTQYF,TGCAGCGTTGAAGGACATCTTAGCACAGATACGCAGTATTTT
TRBD2,TRBJ2-5,once,TRBV29-1,CSVDYFLGGETQYF,TGCAGCGTTGACTATTTCTTGGGAGGGGAGACCCAGTACTTC
-,TRBJ1-1,many,TRBV5-1,CASSLALNTEAFF,TGTGCCAGCAGTTTGGCACTGAACACTGAAGCTTTCTTT
TRBD2,TRBJ2-1,-,TRBV5-1,CASRSGDTYNEQFF,TGCGCCAGCAGGAGCGGGGATACTTACAATGAGCAGTTCTTC
-,TRBJ2-7,few,TRBV2,CASRQGRQYF,TGTGCCAGCAGGCAGGGGAGACAGTACTTC
TRBD2,TRBJ2-3,many,TRBV6-5,CASSSPWGGTDTQYF,TGTGCCAGCAGTTCCCCTTGGGGGGGGACAGATACGCAGTATTTT
-,TRBJ2-3,few,TRBV2,CASSERDWLADTQYF,TGTGCCAGCAGTGAAAGGGACTGGCTGGCGGATACGCAGTATTTT
TRBD2,TRBJ2-3,few,TRBV7-9,CASSLGLGTRGTDTQYF,TGTGCCAGCAGCTTAGGTCTGGGGACTAGGGGCACAGATACGCAGTATTTT
TRBD1,TRBJ1-1,-,TRBV14,CASSFWTGGLTEAFF,TGTGCCAGCAGCTTCTGGACAGGGGGCCTCACTGAAGCTTTCTTT